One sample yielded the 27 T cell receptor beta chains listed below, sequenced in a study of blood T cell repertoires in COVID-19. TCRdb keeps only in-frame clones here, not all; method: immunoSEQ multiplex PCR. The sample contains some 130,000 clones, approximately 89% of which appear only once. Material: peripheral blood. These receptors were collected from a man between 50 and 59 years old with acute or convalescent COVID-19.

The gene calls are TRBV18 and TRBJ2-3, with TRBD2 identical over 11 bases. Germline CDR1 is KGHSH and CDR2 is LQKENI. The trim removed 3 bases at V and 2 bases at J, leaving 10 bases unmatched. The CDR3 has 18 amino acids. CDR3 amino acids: CASSPQPLAGGNTDTQYF. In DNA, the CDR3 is TGTGCCAGCTCACCTCAGCCCCTAGCGGGGGGTAACACAGATACGCAGTATTTT.

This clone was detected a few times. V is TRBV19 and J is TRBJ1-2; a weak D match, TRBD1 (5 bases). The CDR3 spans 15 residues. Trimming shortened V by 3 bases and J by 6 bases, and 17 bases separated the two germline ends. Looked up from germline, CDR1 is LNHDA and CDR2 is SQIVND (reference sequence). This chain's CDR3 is CASSIWGRDGHGYTF. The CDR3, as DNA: TGTGCCAGTAGTATCTGGGGCAGGGATGGACATGGCTACACCTTC. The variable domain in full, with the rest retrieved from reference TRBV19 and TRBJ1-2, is DGGITQSPKYLFRKEGQNVTLSCEQNLNHDAMYWYRQDPGQGLRLIYYSQIVNDFQKGDIAEGYSVSREKKESFPLTVTSAQKNPTAFYLCASSIWGRDGHGYTFGSGTRLTVV.

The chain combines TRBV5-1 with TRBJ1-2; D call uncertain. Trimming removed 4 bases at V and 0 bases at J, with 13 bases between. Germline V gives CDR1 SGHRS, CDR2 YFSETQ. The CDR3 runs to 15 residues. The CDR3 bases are TGCGCCAGCAGCCCCAACGCGGGAGCTAACTATGGCTACACCTTC. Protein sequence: CASSPNAGANYGYTF.

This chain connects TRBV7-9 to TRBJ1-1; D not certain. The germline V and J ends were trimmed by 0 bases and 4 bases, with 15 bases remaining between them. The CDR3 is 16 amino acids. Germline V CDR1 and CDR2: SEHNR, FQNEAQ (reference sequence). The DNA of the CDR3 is TGTGCCAGCAGCTTAGCGCCCACAGTCGGGGTCACTGAAGCTTTCTTT. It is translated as CASSLAPTVGVTEAFF.

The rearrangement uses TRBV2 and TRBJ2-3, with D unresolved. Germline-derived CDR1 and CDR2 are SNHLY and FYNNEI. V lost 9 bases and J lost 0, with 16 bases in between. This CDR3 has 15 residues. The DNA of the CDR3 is TGTGCCAGAAAGACAATCGTCGGAAGCACAGATACGCAGTATTTT. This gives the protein CARKTIVGSTDTQYF.

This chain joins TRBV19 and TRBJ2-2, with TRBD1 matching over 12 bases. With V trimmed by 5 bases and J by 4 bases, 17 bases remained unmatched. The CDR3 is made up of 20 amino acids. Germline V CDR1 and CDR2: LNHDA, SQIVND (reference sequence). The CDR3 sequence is CASSPPRDRGLLRGTGELFF. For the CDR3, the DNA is TGTGCCAGTAGTCCCCCCCGGGACAGGGGGCTCCTCAGAGGCACCGGGGAGCTGTTTTTT.

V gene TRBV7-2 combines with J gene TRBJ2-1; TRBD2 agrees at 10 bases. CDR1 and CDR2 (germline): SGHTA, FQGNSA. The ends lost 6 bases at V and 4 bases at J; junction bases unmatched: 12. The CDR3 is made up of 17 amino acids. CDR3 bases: TGTGCCAGCAGACCGCCGGGCACTAGCGGGAATTACAATGAGCAGTTCTTC. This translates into CASRPPGTSGNYNEQFF.

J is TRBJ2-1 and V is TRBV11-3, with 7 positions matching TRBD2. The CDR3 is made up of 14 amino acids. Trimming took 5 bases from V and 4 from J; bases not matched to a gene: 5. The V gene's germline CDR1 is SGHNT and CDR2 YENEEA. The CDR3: CASSPSGNYNEQFF. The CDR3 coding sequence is TGTGCCAGCAGCCCTAGCGGAAATTACAATGAGCAGTTCTTC. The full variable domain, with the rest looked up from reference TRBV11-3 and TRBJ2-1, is EAGVVQSPRYKIIEKKQPVAFWCNPISGHNTLYWYLQNLGQGPELLIRYENEEAVDDSQLPKDRFSAERLKGVDSTLKIQPAELGDSAVYLCASSPSGNYNEQFFGPGTRLTVL.

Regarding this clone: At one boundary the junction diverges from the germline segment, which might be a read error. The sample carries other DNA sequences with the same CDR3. The CDR3 protein is CASTKFGMNTEAFF. The CDR3 nucleotides read TGTGCCAGCACCAAATTCGGGATGAACACTGAAGCCTTCTTT. The chain employs TRBV18 and TRBJ1-1; D gene unclear. The CDR3 runs to 14 residues. Germline V gene data show CDR1 as KGHSH and CDR2 as LQKENI.

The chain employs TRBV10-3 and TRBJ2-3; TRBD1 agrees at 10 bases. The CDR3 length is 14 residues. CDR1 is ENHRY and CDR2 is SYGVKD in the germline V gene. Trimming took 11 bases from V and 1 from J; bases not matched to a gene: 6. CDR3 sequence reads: CAGRTGGGTDTQYF. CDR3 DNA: TGTGCCGGCCGGACAGGGGGAGGCACAGATACGCAGTATTTT.

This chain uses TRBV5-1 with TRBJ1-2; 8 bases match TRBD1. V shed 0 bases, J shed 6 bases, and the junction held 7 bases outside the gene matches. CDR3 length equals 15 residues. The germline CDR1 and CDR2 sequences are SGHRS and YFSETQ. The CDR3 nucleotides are TGCGCCAGCAGCTTGGGGTCCTCAGGGGGCAATGGCTACACCTTC. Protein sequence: CASSLGSSGGNGYTF. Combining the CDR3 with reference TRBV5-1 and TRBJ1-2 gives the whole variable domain KAGVTQTPRYLIKTRGQQVTLSCSPISGHRSVSWYQQTPGQGLQFLFEYFSETQRNKGNFPGRFSGRQFSNSRSEMNVSTLELGDSALYLCASSLGSSGGNGYTFGSGTRLTVV.

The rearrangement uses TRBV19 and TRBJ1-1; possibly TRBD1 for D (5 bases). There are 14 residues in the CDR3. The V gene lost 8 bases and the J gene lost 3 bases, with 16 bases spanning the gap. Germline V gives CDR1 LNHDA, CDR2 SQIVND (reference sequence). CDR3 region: CASRLGPTYTEAFF. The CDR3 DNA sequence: TGTGCCAGTCGTTTGGGGCCCACCTACACTGAAGCTTTCTTT.

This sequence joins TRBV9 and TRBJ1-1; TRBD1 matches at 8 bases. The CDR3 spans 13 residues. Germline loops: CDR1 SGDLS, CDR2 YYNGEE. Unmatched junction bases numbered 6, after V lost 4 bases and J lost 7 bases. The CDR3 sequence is CASSPTTGVEAFF. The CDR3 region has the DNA TGTGCCAGCAGCCCTACGACAGGGGTTGAAGCTTTCTTT.

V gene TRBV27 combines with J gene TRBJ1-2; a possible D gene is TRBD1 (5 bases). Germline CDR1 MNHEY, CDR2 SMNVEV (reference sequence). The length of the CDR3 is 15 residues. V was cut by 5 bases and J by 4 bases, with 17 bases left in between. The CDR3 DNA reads TGTGCCAGCAGTGCCTCTAACAGGAACCCCTATGGCTACACCTTC. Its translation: CASSASNRNPYGYTF.

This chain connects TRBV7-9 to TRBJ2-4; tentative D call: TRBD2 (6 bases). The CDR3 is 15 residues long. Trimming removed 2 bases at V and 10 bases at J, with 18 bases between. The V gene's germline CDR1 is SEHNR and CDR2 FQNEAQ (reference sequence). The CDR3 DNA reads TGTGCCAGCAGCTTAATAGGGGCCCCGGAGGGTATTCAGTACTTC. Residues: CASSLIGAPEGIQYF. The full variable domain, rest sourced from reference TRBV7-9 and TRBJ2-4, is DTGVSQNPRHKITKRGQNVTFRCDPISEHNRLYWYRQTLGQGPEFLTYFQNEAQLEKSRLLSDRFSAERPKGSFSTLEIQRTEQGDSAMYLCASSLIGAPEGIQYFGAGTRLSVL.

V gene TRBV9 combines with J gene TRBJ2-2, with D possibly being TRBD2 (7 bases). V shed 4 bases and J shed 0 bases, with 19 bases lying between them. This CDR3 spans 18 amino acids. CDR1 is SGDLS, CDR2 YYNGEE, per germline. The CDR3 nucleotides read TGTGCCAGCAGCATCCACCTAGGGGGGGCTTCGAACACCGGGGAGCTGTTTTTT. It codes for CASSIHLGGASNTGELFF.

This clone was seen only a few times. CDR3 in amino acids: CSVVHRVGAFF. The CDR3 DNA is TGCAGCGTTGTACACCGTGTTGGAGCTTTCTTT. The J gene is TRBJ1-1, the V gene TRBV29-1; D gene unclear. Germline loops: CDR1 SQVTM, CDR2 ANQGSEA. The CDR3 is made up of 11 amino acids. The V end was cut by 4 bases, the J end by 10 bases, with 13 bases between.

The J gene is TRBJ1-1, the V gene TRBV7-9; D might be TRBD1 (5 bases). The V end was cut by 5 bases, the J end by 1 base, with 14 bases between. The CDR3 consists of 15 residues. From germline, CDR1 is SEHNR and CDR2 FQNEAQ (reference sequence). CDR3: CASSQTGLRNTEAFF. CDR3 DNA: TGTGCCAGCAGCCAAACGGGACTTAGGAACACTGAAGCTTTCTTT.

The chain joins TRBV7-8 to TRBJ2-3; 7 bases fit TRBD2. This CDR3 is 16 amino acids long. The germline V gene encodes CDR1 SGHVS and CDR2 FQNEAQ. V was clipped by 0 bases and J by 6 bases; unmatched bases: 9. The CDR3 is CASSLAFAGVGDTQYF. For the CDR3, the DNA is TGTGCCAGCAGCTTAGCATTTGCGGGGGTGGGGGATACGCAGTATTTT. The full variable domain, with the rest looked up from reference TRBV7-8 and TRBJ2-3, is GAGVSQSPRYKVAKRGQDVALRCDPISGHVSLFWYQQALGQGPEFLTYFQNEAQLDKSGLPSDRFFAERPEGSVSTLKIQRTQQEDSAVYLCASSLAFAGVGDTQYFGPGTRLTVL.

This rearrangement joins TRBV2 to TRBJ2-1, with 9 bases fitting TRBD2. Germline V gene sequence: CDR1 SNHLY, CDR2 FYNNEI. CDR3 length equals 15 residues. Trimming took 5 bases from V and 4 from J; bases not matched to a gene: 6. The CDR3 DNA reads TGTGCCAGCAGTCTCTCTAGCGGGACTTACAATGAGCAGTTCTTC. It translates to CASSLSSGTYNEQFF.

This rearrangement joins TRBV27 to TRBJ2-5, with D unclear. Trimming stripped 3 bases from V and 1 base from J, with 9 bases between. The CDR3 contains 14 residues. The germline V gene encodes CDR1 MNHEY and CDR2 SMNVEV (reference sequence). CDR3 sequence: CASSFLPTQETQYF. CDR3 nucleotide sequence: TGTGCCAGCAGTTTCTTGCCTACCCAAGAGACCCAGTACTTC.

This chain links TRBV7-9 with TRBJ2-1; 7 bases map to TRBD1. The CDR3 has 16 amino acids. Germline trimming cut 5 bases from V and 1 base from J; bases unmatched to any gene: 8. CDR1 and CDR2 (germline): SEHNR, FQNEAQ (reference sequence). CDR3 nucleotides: TGTGCCAGCAGCGCGCGACAGGGTGGTTCCTACAATGAGCAGTTCTTC. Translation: CASSARQGGSYNEQFF.

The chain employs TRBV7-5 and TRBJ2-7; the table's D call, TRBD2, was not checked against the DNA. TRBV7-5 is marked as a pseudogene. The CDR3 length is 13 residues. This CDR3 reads CARSQVLGYEQYF. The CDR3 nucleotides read TGTGCCAGAAGCCAAGTCCTAGGTTACGAGCAGTACTTC.

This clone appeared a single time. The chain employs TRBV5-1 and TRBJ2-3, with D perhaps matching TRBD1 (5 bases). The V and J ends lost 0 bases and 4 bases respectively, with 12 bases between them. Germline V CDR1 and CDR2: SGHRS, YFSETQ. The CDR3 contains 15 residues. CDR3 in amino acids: CASSLGQGRADTQYF. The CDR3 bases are TGCGCCAGCAGCTTGGGGCAGGGAAGGGCAGATACGCAGTATTTT.

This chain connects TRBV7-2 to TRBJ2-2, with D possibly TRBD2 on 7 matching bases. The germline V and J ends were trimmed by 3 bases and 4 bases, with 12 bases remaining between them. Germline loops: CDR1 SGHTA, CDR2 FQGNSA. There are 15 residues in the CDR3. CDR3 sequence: CASSLVRGATGELFF. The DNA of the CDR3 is TGTGCCAGCAGCTTGGTCCGGGGGGCCACCGGGGAGCTGTTTTTT.

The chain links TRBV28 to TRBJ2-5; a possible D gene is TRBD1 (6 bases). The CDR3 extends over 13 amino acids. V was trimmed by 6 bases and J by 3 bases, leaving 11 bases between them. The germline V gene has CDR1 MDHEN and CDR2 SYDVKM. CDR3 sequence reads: CASRRGGKETQYF. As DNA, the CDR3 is TGTGCCAGCAGACGAGGGGGAAAAGAGACCCAGTACTTC.

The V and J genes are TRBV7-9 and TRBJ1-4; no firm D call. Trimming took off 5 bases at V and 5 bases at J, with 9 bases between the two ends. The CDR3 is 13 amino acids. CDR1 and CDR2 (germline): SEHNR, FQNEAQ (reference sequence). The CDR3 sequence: CASSPSGNEKLFF. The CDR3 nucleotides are TGTGCCAGCAGCCCTAGCGGGAATGAAAAACTGTTTTTT.